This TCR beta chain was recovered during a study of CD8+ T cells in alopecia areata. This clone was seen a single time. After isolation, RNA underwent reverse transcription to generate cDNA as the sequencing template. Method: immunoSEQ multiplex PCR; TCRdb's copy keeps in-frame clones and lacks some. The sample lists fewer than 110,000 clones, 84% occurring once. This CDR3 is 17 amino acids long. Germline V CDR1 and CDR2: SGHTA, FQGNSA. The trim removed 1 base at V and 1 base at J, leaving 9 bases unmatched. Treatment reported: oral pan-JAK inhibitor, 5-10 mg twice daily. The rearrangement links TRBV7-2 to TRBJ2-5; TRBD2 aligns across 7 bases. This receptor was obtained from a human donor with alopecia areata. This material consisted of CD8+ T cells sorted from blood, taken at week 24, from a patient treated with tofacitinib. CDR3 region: CASSLEYQLALQETQYF. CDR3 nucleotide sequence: TGTGCCAGCAGCTTAGAATACCAACTAGCGCTCCAAGAGACCCAGTACTTC.